The present entry profiles one T cell receptor beta chain with its context. The sample is drawn from a study of OX40 agonist ivuxolimab in advanced cancers. Study overall: The group had a mean age of about 65 years, ranged from about 20 to 79, and was around 82% male.

TCRdb's copy holds only in-frame clones and misses some; the assay was immunoSEQ multiplex PCR. The sample carries about 90,000 clones, 85% to 90% recorded once. Germline V lookup: CDR1 MDHEN, CDR2 SYDVKM. V lost 8 bases to trimming and J lost 0 bases; unmatched junction nucleotides: 6. The length of the CDR3 is 15 residues. The TCR originated in an adult with an advanced solid tumor such as melanoma, head and neck, liver or kidney cancer. J is TRBJ1-1 and V is TRBV28, with 10 bases identical to TRBD1. The starting material was CD4+ or CD8+ T cells sorted from blood, obtained in a trial of the OX40 agonist ivuxolimab. CDR3 in DNA: TGTGCCAGCCCCCCGACAGGGGGCATGAACACTGAAGCTTTCTTT. It specifies CASPPTGGMNTEAFF.